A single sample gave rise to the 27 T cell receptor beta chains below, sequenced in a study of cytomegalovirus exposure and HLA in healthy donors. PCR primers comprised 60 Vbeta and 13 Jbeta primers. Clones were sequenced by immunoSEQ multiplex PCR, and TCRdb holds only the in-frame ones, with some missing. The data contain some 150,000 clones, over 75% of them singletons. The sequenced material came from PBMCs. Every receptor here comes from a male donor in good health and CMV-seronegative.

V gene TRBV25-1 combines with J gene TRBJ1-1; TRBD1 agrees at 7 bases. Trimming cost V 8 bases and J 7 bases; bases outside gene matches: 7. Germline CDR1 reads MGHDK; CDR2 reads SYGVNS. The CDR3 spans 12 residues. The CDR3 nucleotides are TGTGCCAGCGCTGCAGGGGGTGGTGAAGCTTTCTTT. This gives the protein CASAAGGGEAFF.

For the CDR3, the DNA is TGTGCCAGCAGTAGGTTGACAGCGAACACTGAAGCTTTCTTT. It codes for CASSRLTANTEAFF. The chain has TRBV6-1 and TRBJ1-1; D is perhaps TRBD1 (5 bases). Trimming took off 5 bases at V and 1 base at J, with 11 bases between the two ends. Germline loops: CDR1 MNHNS, CDR2 SASEGT. The CDR3 runs to 14 residues.

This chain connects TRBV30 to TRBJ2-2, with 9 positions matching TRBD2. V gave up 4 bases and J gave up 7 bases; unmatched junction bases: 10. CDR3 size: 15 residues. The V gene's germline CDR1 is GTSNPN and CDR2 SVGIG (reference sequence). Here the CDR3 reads CAWTPPLAGIGELFF. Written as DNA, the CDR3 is TGTGCCTGGACTCCCCCCCTAGCGGGAATCGGGGAGCTGTTTTTT.

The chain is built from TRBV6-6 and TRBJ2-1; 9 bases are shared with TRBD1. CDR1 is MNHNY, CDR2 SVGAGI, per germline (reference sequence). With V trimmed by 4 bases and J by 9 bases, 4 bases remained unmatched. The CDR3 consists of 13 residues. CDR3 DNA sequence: TGTGCCAGCAGTTCCGGGACAGGGATTGAGCAGTTCTTC. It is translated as CASSSGTGIEQFF.

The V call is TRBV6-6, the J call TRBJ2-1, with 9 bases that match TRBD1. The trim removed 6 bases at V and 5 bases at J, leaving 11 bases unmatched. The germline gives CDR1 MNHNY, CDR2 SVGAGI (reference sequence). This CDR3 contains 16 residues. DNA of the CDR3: TGTGCCAGCAGGGAGACCGGGACAGGGATCGACAATGAGCAGTTCTTC. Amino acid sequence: CASRETGTGIDNEQFF.

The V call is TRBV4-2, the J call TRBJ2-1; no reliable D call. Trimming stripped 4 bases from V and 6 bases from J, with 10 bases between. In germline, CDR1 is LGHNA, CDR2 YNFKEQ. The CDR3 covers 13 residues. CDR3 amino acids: CASSPDIANEQFF. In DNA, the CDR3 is TGTGCCAGCAGCCCAGACATAGCCAATGAGCAGTTCTTC.

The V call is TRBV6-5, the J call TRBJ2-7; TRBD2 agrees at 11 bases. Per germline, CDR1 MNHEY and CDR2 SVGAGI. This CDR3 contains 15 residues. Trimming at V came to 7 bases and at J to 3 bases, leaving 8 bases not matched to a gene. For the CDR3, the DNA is TGTGCCAGCACAGTGGGACTAGCGGAGAACTACGAGCAGTACTTC. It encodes CASTVGLAENYEQYF.

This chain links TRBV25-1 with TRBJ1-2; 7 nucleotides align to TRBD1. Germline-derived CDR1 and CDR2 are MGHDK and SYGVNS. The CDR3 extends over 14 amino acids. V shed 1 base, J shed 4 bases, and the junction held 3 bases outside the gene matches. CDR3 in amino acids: CASSESGTAYGYTF. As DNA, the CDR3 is TGTGCCAGCAGTGAATCCGGGACAGCCTATGGCTACACCTTC.

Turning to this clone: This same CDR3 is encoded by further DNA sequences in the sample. CDR3 bases: TGTGCCAGCAGCGAGGGACAGGGCAATCAGCCCCAGCATTTT. Amino acid sequence: CASSEGQGNQPQHF. The chain uses TRBV9 and TRBJ1-5; 8 nucleotides agree with TRBD1. This CDR3 has 14 amino acids. CDR1 is SGDLS and CDR2 is YYNGEE in the germline V gene. The junction had 1 base not matched to a gene; V was cut back by 3 bases and J by 2 bases. Full variable domain (remainder filled in from reference TRBV9 and TRBJ1-5): DSGVTQTPKHLITATGQRVTLRCSPRSGDLSVYWYQQSLDQGLQFLIQYYNGEERAKGNILERFSAQQFPDLHSELNLSSLELGDSALYFCASSEGQGNQPQHFGDGTRLSIL.

CDR3 nucleotides: TGTGCCAGCAGCCTTCTAGGCACCGGGGAGCTGTTTTTT. Translating gives CASSLLGTGELFF. The rearrangement links TRBV5-6 to TRBJ2-2; no reliable D call. Germline V gene data show CDR1 as SGHDT and CDR2 as YYEEEE. This CDR3 has 13 amino acids. The V end lost 4 bases, the J end lost 4 bases, and 8 bases lay between the germline ends.

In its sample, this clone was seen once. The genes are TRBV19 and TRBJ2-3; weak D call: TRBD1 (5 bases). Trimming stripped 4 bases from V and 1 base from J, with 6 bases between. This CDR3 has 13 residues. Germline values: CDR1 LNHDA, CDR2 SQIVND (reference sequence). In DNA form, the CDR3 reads TGTGCCAGTAGTACGACAGGCACAGATACGCAGTATTTT. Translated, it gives CASSTTGTDTQYF.

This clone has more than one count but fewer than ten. The CDR3 DNA is TGTGCCAGCAGCATCGGCGGGGGGTTCCAAGAGACCCAGTACTTC. This codes for CASSIGGGFQETQYF. This chain uses TRBV11-3 with TRBJ2-5; 8 nucleotides match TRBD2. The CDR3 is made up of 15 amino acids. Losses at the gene ends were 5 bases for V and 1 base for J; bases not matched to a gene: 6. The V gene's germline CDR1 is SGHNT and CDR2 YENEEA.

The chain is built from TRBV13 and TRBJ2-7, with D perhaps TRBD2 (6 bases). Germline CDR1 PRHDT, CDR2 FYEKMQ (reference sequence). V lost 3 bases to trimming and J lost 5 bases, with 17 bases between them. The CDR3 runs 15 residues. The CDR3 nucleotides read TGTGCCAGCAGCTTTGGGGCTAGGAGGGTAAACGAGCAGTACTTC. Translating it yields CASSFGARRVNEQYF.

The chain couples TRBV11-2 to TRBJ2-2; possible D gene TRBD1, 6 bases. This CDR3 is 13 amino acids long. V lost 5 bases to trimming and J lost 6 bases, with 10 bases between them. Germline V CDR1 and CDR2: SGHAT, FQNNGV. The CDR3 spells CASSPYRAGELFF. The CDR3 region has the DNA TGTGCCAGCAGCCCGTACAGGGCCGGGGAGCTGTTTTTT. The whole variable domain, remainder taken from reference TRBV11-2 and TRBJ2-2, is EAGVAQSPRYKIIEKRQSVAFWCNPISGHATLYWYQQILGQGPKLLIQFQNNGVVDDSQLPKDRFSAERLKGVDSTLKIQPAKLEDSAVYLCASSPYRAGELFFGEGSRLTVL.

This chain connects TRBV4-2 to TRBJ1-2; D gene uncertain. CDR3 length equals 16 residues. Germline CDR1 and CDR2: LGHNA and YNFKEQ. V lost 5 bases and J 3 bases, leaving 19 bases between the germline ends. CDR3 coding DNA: TGTGCCAGCAGCTACCAAGAGGCCATAGACTACTATGGCTACACCTTC. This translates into CASSYQEAIDYYGYTF.

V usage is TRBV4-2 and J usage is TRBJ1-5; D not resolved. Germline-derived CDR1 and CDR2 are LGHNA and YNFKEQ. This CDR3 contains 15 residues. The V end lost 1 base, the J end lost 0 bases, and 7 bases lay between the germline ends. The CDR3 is CASSQAVNSNQPQHF. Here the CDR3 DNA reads TGTGCCAGCAGCCAAGCGGTCAATAGCAATCAGCCCCAGCATTTT.

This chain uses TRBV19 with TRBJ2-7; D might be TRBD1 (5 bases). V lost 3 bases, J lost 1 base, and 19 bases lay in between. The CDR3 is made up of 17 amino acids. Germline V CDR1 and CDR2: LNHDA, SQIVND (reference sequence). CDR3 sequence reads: CASSILSRDRLSYEQYF. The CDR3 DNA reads TGTGCCAGTAGTATTTTGTCACGAGACAGATTATCCTACGAGCAGTACTTC.

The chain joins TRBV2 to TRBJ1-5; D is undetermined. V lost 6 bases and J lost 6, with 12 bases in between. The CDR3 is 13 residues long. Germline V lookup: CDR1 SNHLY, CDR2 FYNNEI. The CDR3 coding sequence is TGTGCCAGCAGCTCTCCCTATGTTCAGCCCCAGCATTTT. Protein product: CASSSPYVQPQHF.

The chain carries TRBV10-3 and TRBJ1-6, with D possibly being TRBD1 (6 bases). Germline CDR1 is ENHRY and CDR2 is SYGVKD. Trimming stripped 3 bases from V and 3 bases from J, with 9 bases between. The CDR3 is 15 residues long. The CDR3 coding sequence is TGTGCCATCAGTGATGGACAGATCTATAATTCACCCCTCCACTTT. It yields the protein CAISDGQIYNSPLHF.

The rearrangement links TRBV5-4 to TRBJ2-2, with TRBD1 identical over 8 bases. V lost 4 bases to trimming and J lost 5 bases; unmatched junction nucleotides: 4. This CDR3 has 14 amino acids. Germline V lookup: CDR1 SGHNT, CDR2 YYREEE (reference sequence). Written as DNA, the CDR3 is TGTGCCAGCAGCCGGGGACAGGCGACCGGGGAGCTGTTTTTT. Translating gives CASSRGQATGELFF. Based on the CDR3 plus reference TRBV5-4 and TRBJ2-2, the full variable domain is ETGVTQSPTHLIKTRGQQVTLRCSSQSGHNTVSWYQQALGQGPQFIFQYYREEENGRGNFPPRFSGLQFPNYSSELNVNALELDDSALYLCASSRGQATGELFFGEGSRLTVL.

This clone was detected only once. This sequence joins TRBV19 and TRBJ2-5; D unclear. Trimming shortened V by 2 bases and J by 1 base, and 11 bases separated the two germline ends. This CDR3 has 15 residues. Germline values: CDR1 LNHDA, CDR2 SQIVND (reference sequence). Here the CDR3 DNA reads TGTGCCAGTAGTATATACTTGGGCAGCCAAGAGACCCAGTACTTC. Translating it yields CASSIYLGSQETQYF.

CDR3 residues: CASSRGQGSFEAFF. The CDR3 DNA is TGTGCCAGCAGCCGAGGACAGGGCTCGTTTGAAGCTTTCTTT. The rearrangement uses TRBV5-6 and TRBJ1-1, with 8 bases that match TRBD1. J gave up 7 bases and V 4 bases, and 9 bases lay outside the gene matches. CDR3 length equals 14 residues. Germline lookup yields CDR1 SGHDT and CDR2 YYEEEE.

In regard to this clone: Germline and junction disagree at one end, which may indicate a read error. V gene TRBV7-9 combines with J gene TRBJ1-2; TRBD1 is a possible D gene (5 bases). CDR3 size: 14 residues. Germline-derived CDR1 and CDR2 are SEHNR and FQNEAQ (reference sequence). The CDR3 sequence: CSSSGGDGRFGYTF. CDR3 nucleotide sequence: TGTTCCAGCAGCGGGGGGGACGGCAGATTTGGCTACACCTTC.

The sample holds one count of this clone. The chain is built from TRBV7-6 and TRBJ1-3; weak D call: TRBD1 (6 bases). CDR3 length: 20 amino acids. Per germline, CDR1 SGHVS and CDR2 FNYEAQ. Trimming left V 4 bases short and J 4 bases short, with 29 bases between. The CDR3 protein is CASSSLSPPTGLIGGNTIYF. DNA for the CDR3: TGTGCCAGCAGCTCCCTAAGCCCCCCCACAGGGCTAATCGGCGGAAACACCATATATTTT.

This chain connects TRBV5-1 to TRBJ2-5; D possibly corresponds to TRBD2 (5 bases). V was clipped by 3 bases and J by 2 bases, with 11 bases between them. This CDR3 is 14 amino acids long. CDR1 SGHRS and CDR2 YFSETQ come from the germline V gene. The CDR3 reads CASSSGVRQETQYF. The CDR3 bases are TGCGCCAGCAGCTCCGGGGTCAGGCAAGAGACCCAGTACTTC.

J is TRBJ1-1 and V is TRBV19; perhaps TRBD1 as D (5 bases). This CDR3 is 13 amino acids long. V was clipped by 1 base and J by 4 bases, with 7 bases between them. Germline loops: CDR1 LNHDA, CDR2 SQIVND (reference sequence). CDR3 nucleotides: TGTGCCAGTAGTATAGGGGGGGTCACTGAAGCTTTCTTT. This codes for CASSIGGVTEAFF.

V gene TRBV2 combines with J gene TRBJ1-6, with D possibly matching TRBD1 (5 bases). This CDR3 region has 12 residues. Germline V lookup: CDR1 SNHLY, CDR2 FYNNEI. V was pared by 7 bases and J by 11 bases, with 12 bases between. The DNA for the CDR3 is TGTGCCAGCATGCCAGGGCGGCCACCCCTCCACTTT. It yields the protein CASMPGRPPLHF.